This T cell receptor beta chain stems from a study of blood T cell repertoires in COVID-19. Study in general: Whether acute or convalescent, the COVID-19 samples came from the United States, Italy and Spain. PBMCs, B-cell-depleted T cells, or T cells provided the cDNA or gDNA that made up the material.

Original data processing: Reference gene primer amplification yielded estimated nucleated cell counts. Assay: immunoSEQ multiplex PCR; the TCRdb copy retains only in-frame clones and omits some. V and J calls and clone size are copied from that table; D and trimming were computed from the DNA. The sample has 250,000 or so clones, approximately 84% seen once; the top ten hold about 4%. Germline V gene data show CDR1 as SGHNT and CDR2 as YENEEA. V lost 4 bases and J lost 3, with 16 bases in between. The CDR3 totals 15 residues. J is TRBJ2-7 and V is TRBV11-3, with D possibly TRBD2 on 6 matching bases. The sequenced sample was peripheral blood. This TCR was sampled from a man between 50 and 59 years old with acute or convalescent COVID-19. The CDR3 spells CASSYGEAGSYEQYF. As DNA, the CDR3 is TGTGCCAGCAGCTATGGGGAGGCGGGAAGCTACGAGCAGTACTTC.